The 23 T cell receptor beta chains given below trace back to one sample, sequenced in a study of blood T cell repertoires in COVID-19. Generated by immunoSEQ multiplex PCR, the TCRdb table keeps only in-frame clones and is missing some. The table shows 90,000 or so clones, with 65% to 90% occurring only once. Sequencing was done on a sample of peripheral blood. The source of these receptors is a man aged 60-69 years with acute or convalescent COVID-19.

This clone was counted only a few times. The gene calls are TRBV6-4 and TRBJ2-3, with 9 positions matching TRBD1. The CDR3 length is 15 residues. V lost 5 bases, J lost 0 bases, and 3 bases stayed unmatched. CDR1 is MRHNA, CDR2 SNTAGT, per germline. CDR3 in amino acids: CASSRDRESTDTQYF. The DNA for the CDR3 is TGTGCCAGCAGTCGGGACAGGGAGAGCACAGATACGCAGTATTTT.

V and J are TRBV19 and TRBJ2-1; TRBD1 is a possible D gene (5 bases). V dropped 3 bases and J dropped 3 bases, with 12 bases sitting between them. The germline V gene has CDR1 LNHDA and CDR2 SQIVND (reference sequence). The CDR3 runs to 15 residues. The CDR3 region is CASSIEDMLYNEQFF. For the CDR3, the DNA is TGTGCCAGTAGTATCGAGGACATGCTCTACAATGAGCAGTTCTTC.

V gene TRBV10-3 combines with J gene TRBJ2-1; maybe TRBD2 (6 bases). This CDR3 spans 14 amino acids. The V gene's germline CDR1 is ENHRY and CDR2 SYGVKD. Trimming took off 6 bases at V and 3 bases at J, with 12 bases between the two ends. DNA of the CDR3: TGTGCCATCAGATCGGCTAGCGACTACAATGAGCAGTTCTTC. It is translated as CAIRSASDYNEQFF.

The sample holds a few counts of this clone. The chain joins TRBV4-1 to TRBJ2-7; 10 bases are shared with TRBD2. CDR3 size: 15 residues. Germline CDR1 is MGHRA and CDR2 is YSYEKL. The trim removed 6 bases at V and 1 base at J, leaving 6 bases unmatched. The CDR3 DNA sequence: TGCGCCAGCAGACCTGGACTAGCGGTGTCCTACGAGCAGTACTTC. Protein product: CASRPGLAVSYEQYF.

The CDR3 loop reads CAWSALTSNQPQHF. The CDR3 region has the DNA TGTGCCTGGAGCGCGCTAACTAGCAATCAGCCCCAGCATTTT. The V call is TRBV30, the J call TRBJ1-5; no clear D gene. This CDR3 has 14 residues. Germline V gene data show CDR1 as GTSNPN and CDR2 as SVGIG (reference sequence). Trimming cost V 3 bases and J 0 bases, with 9 bases left between them.

J is TRBJ2-7 and V is TRBV6-2 or TRBV6-3; TRBD1 agrees at 8 bases. Per the germline V gene, CDR1 is MNHEY and CDR2 is SVGEGT. The CDR3 is made up of 13 amino acids. V lost 5 bases, J lost 4 bases, and 4 bases stayed unmatched. CDR3 amino acids: CASSQDRDYEQYF. The CDR3 DNA sequence: TGTGCCAGCAGTCAGGACAGGGATTACGAGCAGTACTTC.

V and J are TRBV6-5 and TRBJ1-6; 9 bases map to TRBD1. Germline-derived CDR1 and CDR2 are MNHEY and SVGAGI. CDR3 length: 15 amino acids. Unmatched junction bases numbered 6, after V lost 5 bases and J lost 7 bases. The CDR3 here is CASSKGQGTNSPLHF. CDR3 DNA: TGTGCCAGCAGTAAGGGACAGGGTACGAATTCACCCCTCCACTTT.

V is TRBV5-1 and J is TRBJ2-1; tentative D call: TRBD2 (5 bases). Germline CDR1 and CDR2: SGHRS and YFSETQ. This CDR3 has 13 residues. Deletions cut 6 bases from V and 8 bases from J, with 15 bases between. The CDR3: CASTGEAGDEQFF. As DNA, the CDR3 is TGCGCCAGCACGGGTGAGGCGGGTGATGAGCAGTTCTTC. The variable domain in full, completed from reference TRBV5-1 and TRBJ2-1, reads KAGVTQTPRYLIKTRGQQVTLSCSPISGHRSVSWYQQTPGQGLQFLFEYFSETQRNKGNFPGRFSGRQFSNSRSEMNVSTLELGDSALYLCASTGEAGDEQFFGPGTRLTVL.

J is TRBJ2-5 and V is TRBV5-1; 8 positions agree with TRBD2. Looked up from germline, CDR1 is SGHRS and CDR2 is YFSETQ. The junction had 9 bases not matched to a gene; V was cut back by 0 bases and J by 5 bases. This CDR3 is 16 amino acids long. CDR3 residues: CASSLAVAGIVETQYF. CDR3 nucleotide sequence: TGCGCCAGCAGCTTGGCGGTAGCGGGGATAGTGGAGACCCAGTACTTC.

The chain recombines TRBV5-1 with TRBJ2-7, with TRBD1 matching 8 bases. After removal of 2 bases from V and 2 bases from J, the junction contained 6 bases not matched to a gene. Germline V gene lookup returns CDR1 SGHRS and CDR2 YFSETQ. The CDR3 has 15 amino acids. In DNA, the CDR3 is TGCGCCAGCAGCTTCTCGGCAGGGGGCGCCTACGAGCAGTACTTC. This codes for CASSFSAGGAYEQYF.

The chain uses TRBV20-1 and TRBJ1-2; D may be TRBD1 (5 bases). Trimming pared 3 bases from V and 11 bases from J, leaving 13 bases between. CDR1 and CDR2 (germline): DFQATT, SNEGSKA (reference sequence). This CDR3 has 11 amino acids. The CDR3 sequence: CSARFQGGYTF. The CDR3 bases are TGCAGTGCTAGGTTCCAGGGAGGGTACACCTTC.

The V and J genes are TRBV20-1 and TRBJ1-1; TRBD1 aligns across 8 bases. The CDR3 has 15 amino acids. With 3 bases clipped from V and 0 bases from J, the junction kept 6 bases outside the gene matches. CDR1 and CDR2 from the germline V gene are DFQATT and SNEGSKA (reference sequence). Here the CDR3 DNA reads TGCAGTGCTAGTATACCAGGGGGCTTGAACACTGAAGCTTTCTTT. Its protein product is CSASIPGGLNTEAFF.

The chain couples TRBV7-8 to TRBJ1-5, with a weak D call TRBD1 (6 bases). Germline CDR1 is SGHVS and CDR2 is FQNEAQ. Deletions cut 2 bases from V and 1 base from J, with 9 bases between. The CDR3 spans 15 residues. CDR3 loop: CASSLRDTSNQPQHF. In DNA form, the CDR3 reads TGTGCCAGCAGCTTAAGGGACACAAGCAATCAGCCCCAGCATTTT.

The chain employs TRBV7-2 and TRBJ2-2, with 9 bases that match TRBD1. Unmatched junction bases numbered 1, after V lost 5 bases and J lost 0 bases. The germline gives CDR1 SGHTA, CDR2 FQGNSA. The CDR3 is 15 residues long. The CDR3 DNA is TGTGCCAGCAGCCGGGACAGGGCGAACACCGGGGAGCTGTTTTTT. Protein: CASSRDRANTGELFF.

The V and J genes are TRBV7-9 and TRBJ2-1, with D maybe TRBD2 (5 bases). The length of the CDR3 is 15 residues. Trimming took 0 bases from V and 6 from J, leaving 12 bases between them. The germline V gene encodes CDR1 SEHNR and CDR2 FQNEAQ (reference sequence). The CDR3 spells CASSLARDLGNEQFF. The CDR3 nucleotides are TGTGCCAGCAGCTTAGCCCGGGATTTGGGCAATGAGCAGTTCTTC.

This chain uses TRBV19 with TRBJ2-1, with 12 bases aligning to TRBD2. Germline CDR1 reads LNHDA; CDR2 reads SQIVND (reference sequence). The CDR3 sequence is 17 residues long. V lost 3 bases, J lost 9 bases, and 12 bases stayed unmatched. The CDR3 loop reads CASSILAGGPRVGEQFF. The CDR3 DNA sequence: TGTGCCAGTAGTATTCTAGCGGGAGGGCCTCGGGTCGGTGAGCAGTTCTTC.

The V gene is TRBV10-1, the J gene TRBJ2-7; possibly TRBD1 for D (5 bases). This CDR3 is built from 13 residues. CDR1 and CDR2 from the germline V gene are WNHNN and SYGVQD (reference sequence). Trimming stripped 4 bases from V and 3 bases from J, with 10 bases between. DNA of the CDR3: TGCGCCAGCAGTGGGGCAGGGTACTACGAGCAGTACTTC. Translating it yields CASSGAGYYEQYF.

J is TRBJ1-3 and V is TRBV11-2, with TRBD1 matching over 7 bases. The CDR3 spans 15 residues. Germline V CDR1 and CDR2: SGHAT, FQNNGV. Losses at the gene ends were 4 bases for V and 2 bases for J; bases not matched to a gene: 5. CDR3 residues: CASSWGGTAGNTIYF. The CDR3 coding sequence is TGTGCCAGCAGCTGGGGTGGGACAGCTGGAAACACCATATATTTT.

The rearrangement joins TRBV11-2 to TRBJ1-2; D gene unclear. Trimming stripped 1 base from V and 5 bases from J, with 5 bases between. This CDR3 comprises 12 residues. Germline V gives CDR1 SGHAT, CDR2 FQNNGV. For the CDR3, the DNA is TGTGCCAGCAGCTTAGGCGGGTATGGCTACACCTTC. This encodes CASSLGGYGYTF.

The chain has TRBV7-2 and TRBJ2-4, with a possible D match to TRBD2 (5 bases). The CDR3 has 16 amino acids. Germline lookup yields CDR1 SGHTA and CDR2 FQGNSA. Trimming stripped 4 bases from V and 8 bases from J, with 21 bases between. In nucleotides, the CDR3 is TGTGCCAGCAGCTGGGCGGGTCTCCGGGGTCGGGACATTCAGTACTTC. The encoded protein is CASSWAGLRGRDIQYF. The whole variable domain, remainder taken from reference TRBV7-2 and TRBJ2-4, is GAGVSQSPSNKVTEKGKDVELRCDPISGHTALYWYRQSLGQGLEFLIYFQGNSAPDKSGLPSDRFSAERTGGSVSTLTIQRTQQEDSAVYLCASSWAGLRGRDIQYFGAGTRLSVL.

The V and J genes are TRBV7-6 and TRBJ2-1; D is ambiguous. The ends were cut back, 5 bases at V and 0 bases at J, with 11 bases in the middle. CDR3 length equals 15 residues. CDR1 is SGHVS, CDR2 FNYEAQ, per germline. CDR3 DNA sequence: TGTGCCAGCAGCCCCCGGTTTGGCTCCTACAATGAGCAGTTCTTC. Translating it yields CASSPRFGSYNEQFF.

This clone came up once. J is TRBJ2-5 and V is TRBV2, with D possibly matching TRBD1 (6 bases). V lost 11 bases and J lost 0, with 10 bases in between. The length of the CDR3 is 12 residues. Per germline, CDR1 SNHLY and CDR2 FYNNEI. CDR3: CAGRQDQETQYF. As DNA, the CDR3 is TGTGCCGGTCGACAGGACCAAGAGACCCAGTACTTC.

This clone has just a few counts. The rearrangement links TRBV5-4 to TRBJ2-2, with 7 bases lining up with TRBD2. The germline CDR1 and CDR2 sequences are SGHNT and YYREEE (reference sequence). V shed 5 bases, J shed 3 bases, and the junction held 7 bases outside the gene matches. The CDR3 loop spans 15 amino acids. CDR3 protein: CASRAGTTDTGELFF. In nucleotides, the CDR3 is TGTGCCAGCAGGGCCGGGACTACGGACACCGGGGAGCTGTTTTTT.